This T cell receptor beta chain was captured in a study of cytomegalovirus exposure and HLA in healthy donors. Turning to the study itself: Approximately 190 million T cells yielded about 120 million unique TCR beta sequences, as an earlier analysis found. Findings of the study overall: At a 0.05 false discovery rate, a later analysis found around 15,000 TCR beta sequences to be associated with HLA alleles. Generally TCR sequences proved uncommon, though certain public TCRs appeared in numerous donors.

To note about this clone: The antigen is undetermined.

The PCR contained 60 Vbeta and 13 Jbeta primers. Here immunoSEQ multiplex PCR was the method, and the copy in TCRdb shows in-frame clones only, minus some. The table shows over 150,000 clones, with about 83% occurring only once. Germline V CDR1 and CDR2: MNHEY, SVGAGI. The V and J ends lost 3 bases and 2 bases respectively, with 8 bases between them. The CDR3 has 14 amino acids. The specimen sequenced was PBMCs. The V gene is TRBV6-5, the J gene TRBJ1-5; D ambiguous. The origin of this receptor is a girl aged 10 to 17 in good health and CMV-seropositive. The CDR3 DNA sequence: TGTGCCAGCAGTTATTACGGGGGCAATCAGCCCCAGCATTTT. Amino acid sequence: CASSYYGGNQPQHF.